This is a list of T cell receptor beta chains from one sample in a study of shared clonotypes between healthy human individuals. Measured with immunoSEQ multiplex PCR; TCRdb has only the in-frame clones, and not every one. The data show some 2,000,000 clones, roughly 94% seen once. What was sequenced was naive CD8+ T cells sorted from blood. These receptors were obtained from a man younger than 35 in good health. The CDR3 runs from the conserved cysteine through the conserved F or W. The order of the fields is clone size, J gene, V gene, D gene, CDR3 DNA, CDR3 protein. A D gene is named only where the DNA matches it firmly. Where a row states a size, it is once, few, many or the class of an expanded clone; other rows omit it.

size: NA
J: TRBJ2-7
V: TRBV13
D: NA
DNA: TGTGCCAGCAGCTCAGGGACATCAACCTACGAGCAGTACTTC
CDR3: CASSSGTSTYEQYF

size: NA
J: TRBJ2-1
V: TRBV6-1
D: TRBD1
DNA: TGTGCCAGCAGTGAATTTACAGGGGGCTCCTACAATGAGCAGTTCTTC
CDR3: CASSEFTGGSYNEQFF

size: NA
J: TRBJ2-1
V: TRBV27
D: TRBD2
DNA: TGTGCCAGCAGTTTGGGGGGGAGGAACTCCTACAATGAGCAGTTCTTC
CDR3: CASSLGGRNSYNEQFF

size: NA
J: TRBJ1-2
V: TRBV11-2
D: NA
DNA: TGTGCCAGCAGCTTAGAGCAGGGGTTTCCTAGTGGCTACACCTTC
CDR3: CASSLEQGFPSGYTF

size: NA
J: TRBJ1-2
V: TRBV5-4
D: TRBD1
DNA: TGTGCCAGCAGCGTAGGGACAGGCCATAGCCATGGCTACACCTTC
CDR3: CASSVGTGHSHGYTF

size: NA
J: TRBJ2-1
V: TRBV7-6
D: NA
DNA: TGTGCCAGCAGCTTCTCCTTAATGGGAAGTTCCTACAATGAGCAGTTCTTC
CDR3: CASSFSLMGSSYNEQFF

size: NA
J: TRBJ2-2
V: TRBV9
D: NA
DNA: TGTGCCAGCAGCGTAGAGCAGGGCCCAGACACCGGGGAGCTGTTTTTT
CDR3: CASSVEQGPDTGELFF

size: NA
J: TRBJ1-1
V: TRBV11-1
D: TRBD1
DNA: TGTGCCAGCAGCTTAGCTAGACAGGGTCTGAACACTGAAGCTTTCTTT
CDR3: CASSLARQGLNTEAFF

size: NA
J: TRBJ2-3
V: TRBV5-5
D: TRBD2
DNA: TGTGCCAGCAGCTTCAGCGGGGGCCCAGATACGCAGTATTTT
CDR3: CASSFSGGPDTQYF

size: NA
J: TRBJ2-7
V: TRBV5-1
D: TRBD2
DNA: TGCGCCAGCAGCTTGACTAGCGGGGGAACCTACGAGCAGTACTTC
CDR3: CASSLTSGGTYEQYF

size: NA
J: TRBJ2-7
V: TRBV9
D: NA
DNA: TGTGCCAGCAGCGTAGCGGGTTCCTACGAGCAGTACTTC
CDR3: CASSVAGSYEQYF

size: NA
J: TRBJ2-2
V: TRBV6-6
D: NA
DNA: TGTGCCAGCAGTTACGAGGGGGGCTTCGTAACCGGGGAGCTGTTTTTT
CDR3: CASSYEGGFVTGELFF

size: NA
J: TRBJ2-7
V: TRBV5-1
D: TRBD2
DNA: TGCGCCAGCAGCGACCCTAGCGGGGGCCTCTACGAGCAGTACTTC
CDR3: CASSDPSGGLYEQYF

size: NA
J: TRBJ1-2
V: TRBV7-9
D: NA
DNA: TGTGCCAGCAGCTTAGACCGTTGGGACCCCTTCAACGGCTACACCTTC
CDR3: CASSLDRWDPFNGYTF

size: once
J: TRBJ1-5
V: TRBV2
D: TRBD1
DNA: TGTGCCAGCTCTAGGGTGGACAGGGGGCAATGGGACAATCAGCCCCAGCATTTT
CDR3: CASSRVDRGQWDNQPQHF

size: NA
J: TRBJ1-2
V: TRBV9
D: NA
DNA: TGTGCCAGCAGCGTAGGATCCCTCGGGGGCAATGGCTACACCTTC
CDR3: CASSVGSLGGNGYTF

size: NA
J: TRBJ2-3
V: TRBV5-1
D: TRBD1
DNA: TGCGCCAGCAGCTTAGGACAGGGGGCAGCAGATACGCAGTATTTT
CDR3: CASSLGQGAADTQYF

size: NA
J: TRBJ2-1
V: TRBV19
D: NA
DNA: TGTGCCAGTAGTGACGGGGGCGGCTACAATGAGCAGTTCTTC
CDR3: CASSDGGGYNEQFF

size: NA
J: TRBJ1-1
V: TRBV6-5
D: NA
DNA: TGTGCCAGCAGTTACTCAGGGGAGGACCAAGCTTTCTTT
CDR3: CASSYSGEDQAFF

size: NA
J: TRBJ2-7
V: TRBV2
D: NA
DNA: TGTGCCAGCAGTGAATATTCAGGTGCCCACTACGAGCAGTACTTC
CDR3: CASSEYSGAHYEQYF

size: few
J: TRBJ2-7
V: TRBV9
D: TRBD1
DNA: TGTGCCAGCAGCATTATGCCGGGACAGGGAGGGGAGCAGTACTTC
CDR3: CASSIMPGQGGEQYF

size: NA
J: TRBJ2-7
V: TRBV4-2
D: TRBD2
DNA: TGTGCCAGCAGCCAAGGACTAGCGGGTCATTTACAGAGCTCCTACGAGCAGTACTTC
CDR3: CASSQGLAGHLQSSYEQYF

size: NA
J: TRBJ1-1
V: TRBV19
D: NA
DNA: TGTGCCAGCGTACCCGGCCCGATGAACACTGAAGCTTTCTTT
CDR3: CASVPGPMNTEAFF

size: once
J: TRBJ2-5
V: TRBV9
D: NA
DNA: TGTGCCAGCAGCCTCAGGGGGGATGAGACCCAGTACTTC
CDR3: CASSLRGDETQYF

size: once
J: TRBJ2-7
V: TRBV2
D: NA
DNA: TGTGCCAGCAGTTTCCGGGCTCCCTACGAGCAGTACTTC
CDR3: CASSFRAPYEQYF

size: once
J: TRBJ2-4
V: TRBV27
D: NA
DNA: TGTGCCAGCAATCGTGACGGTTCCCAAAACATTCAGTACTTC
CDR3: CASNRDGSQNIQYF